A selection of T cell receptor beta chains follows, all from one sample in a study of patients and donors after allogeneic stem cell transplantation. TCRdb re-derived calls from the RT-PCR reads in MiXCR, one entry per CDR3 protein. This table has some 200,000 distinct CDR3 sequences, 41% appearing once. Sequenced: blood, either unsorted or a sorted T cell fraction (not recorded which). These receptor sequences come from a human donor who was either an allogeneic HSCT recipient or a stem cell or donor lymphocyte infusion donor (not recorded which). It is not recorded whose cells these are; they may come from a transplant donor. Both conserved end residues are part of each CDR3. A D gene is named only where the DNA matches it firmly. Part of the rows lack a size; the others show once, few, many or a class for expanded clones.

J gene: TRBJ1-3
D gene: .
clone size: .
V gene: TRBV6-5
CDR3 DNA: TGTGCCAGCAGGCCCTCAGGGGTCTCGGGAAACACCATATATTTT
CDR3 protein: CASRPSGVSGNTIYF

J gene: TRBJ2-1
D gene: TRBD2
clone size: .
V gene: TRBV24-1
CDR3 DNA: TGTGCCACCAGTGTAAGGAAGGGACTAGCGGGAGATGAGCAGTTCTTC
CDR3 protein: CATSVRKGLAGDEQFF

J gene: TRBJ2-3
D gene: TRBD2
clone size: .
V gene: TRBV5-6
CDR3 DNA: TGTGCCAGCAGCGACCTGACTAGCGGGAGGATGATTAGCACAGATACGCAGTATTTT
CDR3 protein: CASSDLTSGRMISTDTQYF

J gene: TRBJ2-3
D gene: TRBD2
clone size: once
V gene: TRBV15
CDR3 DNA: TGTGCCACCAGCAGAACTAGCGGGGGGAGCACAGATACGCAGTATTTT
CDR3 protein: CATSRTSGGSTDTQYF

J gene: TRBJ2-7
D gene: TRBD2
clone size: .
V gene: TRBV15
CDR3 DNA: TGTGCCACCAGCGTAAGACTAGCGGGAGTCTCCTACGAGCAGTACTTC
CDR3 protein: CATSVRLAGVSYEQYF

J gene: TRBJ2-7
D gene: TRBD2
clone size: .
V gene: TRBV5-1
CDR3 DNA: TGCGCCAGCAGCGTAACTAGCGGGAGCAACGAGCAGTACTTC
CDR3 protein: CASSVTSGSNEQYF

J gene: TRBJ2-1
D gene: .
clone size: few
V gene: TRBV15
CDR3 DNA: TGTGCCACCAGCTCGGGCAGGGGCTCCTACAATGAGCAGTTCTTC
CDR3 protein: CATSSGRGSYNEQFF

J gene: TRBJ1-6
D gene: .
clone size: .
V gene: TRBV6-1
CDR3 DNA: TGTGCCAGCAGTGAAATCGTCAGCTCCTATAATTCACCCCTCCACTTT
CDR3 protein: CASSEIVSSYNSPLHF

J gene: TRBJ2-3
D gene: .
clone size: few
V gene: TRBV7-2
CDR3 DNA: TGTGCCAGCAGCTGGGGTGGGAACACAGATACGCAGTATTTT
CDR3 protein: CASSWGGNTDTQYF

J gene: TRBJ1-4
D gene: .
clone size: .
V gene: TRBV5-6
CDR3 DNA: TGTGCCAGCACAGGGAGGGTAAGAGAAAAACTGTTTTTT
CDR3 protein: CASTGRVREKLFF

J gene: TRBJ1-1
D gene: .
clone size: few
V gene: TRBV12-3/TRBV12-4
CDR3 DNA: TGTGCCAGCAGTTCCCAGGGAGAAGCTTTCTTT
CDR3 protein: CASSSQGEAFF

J gene: TRBJ2-1
D gene: TRBD2
clone size: .
V gene: TRBV2
CDR3 DNA: TGTGCCAGCCGAAGGACTAGCGGCTTTTCCTACAATGAGCAGTTCTTC
CDR3 protein: CASRRTSGFSYNEQFF

J gene: TRBJ2-4
D gene: .
clone size: .
V gene: TRBV29-1
CDR3 DNA: TGCAGCGTTGAAGAAGGCAGGAAGAGGAACATTCAGTACTTC
CDR3 protein: CSVEEGRKRNIQYF

J gene: TRBJ2-4
D gene: TRBD1
clone size: few
V gene: TRBV5-1
CDR3 DNA: TGCGCCAGCAGCGTCCGGGACAGGGACAAAAACATTCAGTACTTC
CDR3 protein: CASSVRDRDKNIQYF

J gene: TRBJ1-5
D gene: .
clone size: .
V gene: TRBV7-2
CDR3 DNA: TGTGCCAGCAGCTTCTCGGGTTTCAGTCAGCCCCAGCATTTT
CDR3 protein: CASSFSGFSQPQHF

J gene: TRBJ2-5
D gene: TRBD1
clone size: .
V gene: TRBV29-1
CDR3 DNA: TGCAGCGTTGATCAGGGGGAAGAGACCCAGTACTTC
CDR3 protein: CSVDQGEETQYF

J gene: TRBJ1-6
D gene: TRBD1
clone size: few
V gene: TRBV7-8
CDR3 DNA: TGTGCCAGCACCAGGGAGCCCCGGGACAGCAATTCACCCCTCCACTTT
CDR3 protein: CASTREPRDSNSPLHF

J gene: TRBJ1-1
D gene: .
clone size: .
V gene: TRBV25-1
CDR3 DNA: TGTGCCAGCAGTGAATACGGAGGGGACACTGAAGCTTTCTTT
CDR3 protein: CASSEYGGDTEAFF

J gene: TRBJ1-1
D gene: .
clone size: .
V gene: TRBV12-3/TRBV12-4
CDR3 DNA: TGTGCCAGCAGTTTATATCAGGAAGGGAAGGACGCTGAAGCTTTCTTT
CDR3 protein: CASSLYQEGKDAEAFF

J gene: TRBJ2-1
D gene: .
clone size: .
V gene: TRBV20-1
CDR3 DNA: TGCAGTGCTAGCCCTTCCTTCGGGGCCTACAATGAGCAGTTCTTC
CDR3 protein: CSASPSFGAYNEQFF

J gene: TRBJ1-2
D gene: .
clone size: .
V gene: TRBV29-1
CDR3 DNA: TGCAGCGTTGAAACCCCCACCAGAAGGTATGGCTACACCTTC
CDR3 protein: CSVETPTRRYGYTF

J gene: TRBJ1-4
D gene: .
clone size: .
V gene: TRBV29-1
CDR3 DNA: TGCAGCGTTGAAGATCCAAAGACTAATGAAAAACTGTTTTTT
CDR3 protein: CSVEDPKTNEKLFF

J gene: TRBJ1-5
D gene: .
clone size: many
V gene: TRBV3-1
CDR3 DNA: TGTGCCAGCAGCCAAGATTCCCCGGGACACGCCAATCAGCCCCAGCATTTT
CDR3 protein: CASSQDSPGHANQPQHF

J gene: TRBJ1-1
D gene: .
clone size: few
V gene: TRBV7-6
CDR3 DNA: TGTGCCAGCAGCTCCTACACCACTGAAGCTTTCTTT
CDR3 protein: CASSSYTTEAFF

J gene: TRBJ2-7
D gene: .
clone size: .
V gene: TRBV12-3/TRBV12-4
CDR3 DNA: TGTGCCAGCAGCTTCTCGAGCGGGCCCAGCGCCTACGAGCAGTACTTC
CDR3 protein: CASSFSSGPSAYEQYF

J gene: TRBJ1-1
D gene: .
clone size: few
V gene: TRBV13
CDR3 DNA: TGTGCCAGCAGCTCAGCAGCAGCTGAAGCTTTCTTT
CDR3 protein: CASSSAAAEAFF

J gene: TRBJ2-5
D gene: TRBD2
clone size: .
V gene: TRBV5-6
CDR3 DNA: TGTGCCAGCAGCTCTAGACTAGCGCGCCTCCAAGAGACCCAGTACTTC
CDR3 protein: CASSSRLARLQETQYF

J gene: TRBJ2-1
D gene: TRBD2
clone size: .
V gene: TRBV29-1
CDR3 DNA: TGCAGCGTCGCGGGAGTGCGGAATGAGCAGTTCTTC
CDR3 protein: CSVAGVRNEQFF

J gene: TRBJ2-1
D gene: .
clone size: .
V gene: TRBV7-2
CDR3 DNA: TGTGCCAGCAGCCGCGTGGGGGGCAATGAGCAGTTCTTC
CDR3 protein: CASSRVGGNEQFF

J gene: TRBJ1-2
D gene: .
clone size: few
V gene: TRBV20-1
CDR3 DNA: TGCAGTGCTAGAGATCTGGAGGCCCTAGGCGGCTACACCTTC
CDR3 protein: CSARDLEALGGYTF

J gene: TRBJ1-5
D gene: TRBD1
clone size: .
V gene: TRBV7-6
CDR3 DNA: TGTGCCAGCAGCCCCACCGAGGGACAGATGAGCAATCAGCCCCAGCATTTT
CDR3 protein: CASSPTEGQMSNQPQHF

J gene: TRBJ2-1
D gene: .
clone size: .
V gene: TRBV5-1
CDR3 DNA: TGCGCCAGCAGCTTGAGGGCAGTCGGTGAGCAGTTCTTC
CDR3 protein: CASSLRAVGEQFF

J gene: TRBJ2-7
D gene: TRBD2
clone size: .
V gene: TRBV6-2/TRBV6-3
CDR3 DNA: TGTGCCAGCAGTTACCAACACGGGAGGACCTACGAGCAGTACTTC
CDR3 protein: CASSYQHGRTYEQYF

J gene: TRBJ1-1
D gene: .
clone size: .
V gene: TRBV29-1
CDR3 DNA: TGCAGCGTTGAGGACAACCACACTGAAGCTTTCTTT
CDR3 protein: CSVEDNHTEAFF

J gene: TRBJ2-1
D gene: .
clone size: .
V gene: TRBV12-5
CDR3 DNA: TGTGCTAGTGGGGAGGAAAATGAGCAGTTCTTC
CDR3 protein: CASGEENEQFF

J gene: TRBJ2-5
D gene: .
clone size: .
V gene: TRBV9
CDR3 DNA: TGTGCCAGCAGCATGCGGACTAACATTTTGGAGACCCAGTACTTC
CDR3 protein: CASSMRTNILETQYF

J gene: TRBJ1-2
D gene: .
clone size: few
V gene: TRBV5-1
CDR3 DNA: TGCGCCAGCAGCTTCGGAATGGACAAGAACTATGGCTACACCTTC
CDR3 protein: CASSFGMDKNYGYTF

J gene: TRBJ1-3
D gene: .
clone size: .
V gene: TRBV5-1
CDR3 DNA: TGCGCCAGCACCCGAGACGGGAGCTCTGGAAACACCATATATTTT
CDR3 protein: CASTRDGSSGNTIYF

J gene: TRBJ2-2
D gene: .
clone size: .
V gene: TRBV6-5
CDR3 DNA: TGTGCCAGCAGTTACTCGTTTAGCGCCAACACCGGGGAGCTGTTTTTT
CDR3 protein: CASSYSFSANTGELFF

J gene: TRBJ2-1
D gene: .
clone size: .
V gene: TRBV12-3/TRBV12-4
CDR3 DNA: TGTGCCAGCAGCACTGGGACCGACTCCTACAATGAGCAGTTCTTC
CDR3 protein: CASSTGTDSYNEQFF

J gene: TRBJ2-1
D gene: .
clone size: .
V gene: TRBV29-1
CDR3 DNA: TGCAGCGTACAGGCCAGGGAGCAGTTCTTC
CDR3 protein: CSVQAREQFF

J gene: TRBJ2-5
D gene: .
clone size: .
V gene: TRBV29-1
CDR3 DNA: TGCAGCGTTGGGCTTGGGACCCAGTACTTC
CDR3 protein: CSVGLGTQYF

J gene: TRBJ2-7
D gene: .
clone size: .
V gene: TRBV12-3/TRBV12-4
CDR3 DNA: TGTGCCAGCAGTTTAAAACAGGGATTCCCCTACGAGCAGTACTTC
CDR3 protein: CASSLKQGFPYEQYF

J gene: TRBJ1-5
D gene: .
clone size: .
V gene: TRBV5-1
CDR3 DNA: TGCGCCAGCAGCTTGGACAGATATAGCAATCAGCCCCAGCATTTT
CDR3 protein: CASSLDRYSNQPQHF

J gene: TRBJ1-4
D gene: .
clone size: .
V gene: TRBV6-5
CDR3 DNA: TGTGCCAGCAGTTACGGTGGAACTAATGAAAAACTGTTTTTT
CDR3 protein: CASSYGGTNEKLFF

J gene: TRBJ1-1
D gene: .
clone size: .
V gene: TRBV27
CDR3 DNA: TGTGCCAGCAGTTTACGGGGATTGCCTAAAGTTTTCTTT
CDR3 protein: CASSLRGLPKVFF

J gene: TRBJ1-5
D gene: .
clone size: .
V gene: TRBV6-2/TRBV6-3
CDR3 DNA: TGTGCCAGCGGTCCCTCCCTTCAGCCCCAGCATTTT
CDR3 protein: CASGPSLQPQHF

J gene: TRBJ2-1
D gene: TRBD2
clone size: .
V gene: TRBV29-1
CDR3 DNA: TGCAGCGTTTCCCCTCCCGGGACTAGCGGGAGGGCCTACAATGAGCAGTTCTTC
CDR3 protein: CSVSPPGTSGRAYNEQFF

J gene: TRBJ2-1
D gene: TRBD2
clone size: .
V gene: TRBV20-1
CDR3 DNA: TGCAGTGCTAGAGATCTACTAGCGGGAGACAATGAGCAGTTCTTC
CDR3 protein: CSARDLLAGDNEQFF

J gene: TRBJ2-2
D gene: .
clone size: .
V gene: TRBV30
CDR3 DNA: TGTGCCTGGAGTGTACTACGTCAAAGGGGCGGCCCCTCGGCCGGGGAGCTGTTTTTT
CDR3 protein: CAWSVLRQRGGPSAGELFF

J gene: TRBJ1-5
D gene: .
clone size: .
V gene: TRBV9
CDR3 DNA: TGTGCCAGCAGCGTAGGATTAGGTGGTCATCAGCCCCAGCATTTT
CDR3 protein: CASSVGLGGHQPQHF

J gene: TRBJ2-3
D gene: TRBD2
clone size: .
V gene: TRBV7-9
CDR3 DNA: TGTGCCAGCAGCCGCTTCCTGGATAGCGGGACGGTGTATTTT
CDR3 protein: CASSRFLDSGTVYF

J gene: TRBJ2-1
D gene: .
clone size: .
V gene: TRBV12-3/TRBV12-4
CDR3 DNA: TGTGCCAGCAGGACCCCGGGAGCTGGTAATGAGCAGTTCTTC
CDR3 protein: CASRTPGAGNEQFF

J gene: TRBJ1-4
D gene: .
clone size: .
V gene: TRBV28
CDR3 DNA: TGTGCCAGCAGTTTGGAGCGAGGGGATGAAAAACTGTTTTTT
CDR3 protein: CASSLERGDEKLFF

J gene: TRBJ2-7
D gene: TRBD2
clone size: .
V gene: TRBV6-5
CDR3 DNA: TGTGCCAGCAGTCATCAGCCGGGAGGGCTTTACGAGCAGTACTTC
CDR3 protein: CASSHQPGGLYEQYF